This TCR beta chain was documented in a study of T cell responses to AZD1222 COVID-19 vaccine. V shed 5 bases, J shed 5 bases, and the junction held 11 bases outside the gene matches. Germline CDR1 is SGDLS and CDR2 is YYNGEE. The CDR3 loop spans 15 amino acids. Produced via immunoSEQ multiplex PCR; TCRdb's table is partial and in-frame only. The sample lists about 110,000 clones, around nine tenths seen once, with about 5% in the top ten. With respect to this clone: Its specificity is unknown.

Overall study findings and caveats: The number of AZD1222 recipients seropositive at baseline was only 6 or 7. Following two doses of AZD1222, Spike-specific TCR breadth and depth rose. The span of vaccine-associated CD4 TCRs extended across spike, with dominance at 160-218 and 743-854.

This sample comprised peripheral blood, obtained 28 days after the second AZD1222 dose. This clonotype was obtained from an adult who received the AZD1222 COVID-19 vaccine. The chain employs TRBV9 and TRBJ2-7; 9 bases align to TRBD1. CDR3 DNA sequence: TGTGCCAGCAGTGGACCGGGACAGGGAAGCAACGAGCAGTACTTC. Translation: CASSGPGQGSNEQYF.